Included here is one TCR beta chain sequence, with context. Its target is not known. The data stem from a study of T cell responses to AZD1222 COVID-19 vaccine. Overall study: Analysis merged second doses at about 4 or about 12 weeks.

Trimming took 1 base from V and 2 from J, leaving 12 bases between them. Germline V CDR1 and CDR2: SGHNT, YENEEA. CDR3 length: 16 amino acids. Findings and limits, study-wide: AZD1222 recipients seropositive at baseline numbered only six or seven.

Generated by immunoSEQ multiplex PCR, the TCRdb table keeps only in-frame clones and is missing some. The sample yields more than 140,000 clones, approximately 88% seen once. The receptor was isolated from an adult in good health. V usage is TRBV11-3 and J usage is TRBJ2-1, with D unclear. The sample was peripheral blood, taken on day 0 of AZD1222 vaccination. The CDR3, as DNA: TGTGCCAGCAGCTTAGGTCAGCGAAACGCCTACAATGAGCAGTTCTTC. This gives the protein CASSLGQRNAYNEQFF.